A single TCR beta chain is shown here with its context. The antigen remains unidentified. Measured with immunoSEQ multiplex PCR; TCRdb has only the in-frame clones, and not every one. The sample records 100,000 to 150,000 clones, around 80% being singletons. The sample comes from a study of T cell responses to AZD1222 COVID-19 vaccine. Findings and limits, study-wide: Donor demographics were predominantly white British with a female majority; clonal diversity may be underestimated. CD4 TCRs covered the whole spike, strongest at regions 160-218 and 743-854. Regions left unmutated in variants are reportedly the target of nearly half of spike-specific TCRs. The breadth and depth of Spike-specific TCRs increased once two AZD1222 doses had been given.

Germline CDR1 and CDR2: MDHEN and SYDVKM. V trimming: 6 bases; J trimming: 5 bases; junction bases outside the gene matches: 10. The CDR3 extends over 15 amino acids. This material consisted of peripheral blood, taken 28 days after the second AZD1222 dose. The TCR comes from an adult who received the AZD1222 COVID-19 vaccine. The chain joins TRBV28 to TRBJ1-5; 7 bases align to TRBD1. CDR3 nucleotide sequence: TGTGCCAGCAGCGCTGGACAGGTTGGCTATCAGCCCCAGCATTTT. The encoded protein is CASSAGQVGYQPQHF. The variable domain in full, completed from reference TRBV28 and TRBJ1-5, reads DVKVTQSSRYLVKRTGEKVFLECVQDMDHENMFWYRQDPGLGLRLIYFSYDVKMKEKGDIPEGYSVSREKKERFSLILESASTNQTSMYLCASSAGQVGYQPQHFGDGTRLSIL.